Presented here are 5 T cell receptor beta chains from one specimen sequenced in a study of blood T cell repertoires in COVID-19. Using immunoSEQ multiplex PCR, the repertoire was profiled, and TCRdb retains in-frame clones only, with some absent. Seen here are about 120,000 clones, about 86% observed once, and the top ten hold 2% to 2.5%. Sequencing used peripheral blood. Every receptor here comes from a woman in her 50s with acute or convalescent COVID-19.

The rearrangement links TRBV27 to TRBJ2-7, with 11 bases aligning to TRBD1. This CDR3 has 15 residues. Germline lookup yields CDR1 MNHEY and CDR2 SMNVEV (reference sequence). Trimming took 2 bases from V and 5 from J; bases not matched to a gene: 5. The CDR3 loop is CASSLRTGGADEQYF. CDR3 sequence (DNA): TGTGCCAGCAGTTTACGGACAGGGGGCGCAGACGAGCAGTACTTC.

CDR3 sequence reads: CASSYLEPTDTQYF. The CDR3 DNA reads TGTGCCAGCAGTTACCTTGAGCCCACAGATACGCAGTATTTT. The V and J genes are TRBV6-5 and TRBJ2-3; no clear D. There are 14 residues in the CDR3. Germline V gene sequence: CDR1 MNHEY, CDR2 SVGAGI. Trimming left V 2 bases short and J 2 bases short, with 8 bases between.

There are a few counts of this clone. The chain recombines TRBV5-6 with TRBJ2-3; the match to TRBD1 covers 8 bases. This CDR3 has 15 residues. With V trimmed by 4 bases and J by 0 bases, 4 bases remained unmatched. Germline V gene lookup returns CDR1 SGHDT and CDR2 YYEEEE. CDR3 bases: TGTGCCAGCAGCCGCGACAGGGGAAGCACAGATACGCAGTATTTT. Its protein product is CASSRDRGSTDTQYF.

CDR3 sequence (DNA): TGTGCCACCAGCAGAGCCCACCAGGGTACGCAGTATTTT. As protein: CATSRAHQGTQYF. This rearrangement joins TRBV15 to TRBJ2-3, with D maybe TRBD1 (5 bases). This CDR3 is 13 amino acids long. The V gene lost 1 base and the J gene lost 8 bases, with 10 bases spanning the gap. Germline CDR1 and CDR2: LNHNV and YYDKDF (reference sequence).

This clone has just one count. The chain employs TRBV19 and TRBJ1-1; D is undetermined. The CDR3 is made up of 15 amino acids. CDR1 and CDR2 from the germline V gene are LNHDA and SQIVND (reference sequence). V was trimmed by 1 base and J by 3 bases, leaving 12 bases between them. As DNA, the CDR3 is TGTGCCAGTAGTATAGCCCCAGATATGGACACTGAAGCTTTCTTT. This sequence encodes CASSIAPDMDTEAFF.